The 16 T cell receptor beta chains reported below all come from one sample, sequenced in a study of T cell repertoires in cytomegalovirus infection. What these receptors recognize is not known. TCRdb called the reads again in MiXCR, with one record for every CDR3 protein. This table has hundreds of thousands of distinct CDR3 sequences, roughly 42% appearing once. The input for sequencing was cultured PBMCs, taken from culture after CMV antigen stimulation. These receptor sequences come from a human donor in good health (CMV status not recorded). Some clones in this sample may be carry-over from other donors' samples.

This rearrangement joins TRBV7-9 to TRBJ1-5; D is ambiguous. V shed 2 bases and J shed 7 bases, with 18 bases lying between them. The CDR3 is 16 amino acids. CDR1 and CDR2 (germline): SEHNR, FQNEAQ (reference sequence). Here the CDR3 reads CASSLSVRPPEQPQHF. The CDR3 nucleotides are TGTGCCAGCAGCTTAAGTGTCAGGCCCCCCGAGCAGCCCCAGCATTTT. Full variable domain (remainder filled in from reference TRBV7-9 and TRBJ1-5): DTGVSQNPRHKITKRGQNVTFRCDPISEHNRLYWYRQTLGQGPEFLTYFQNEAQLEKSRLLSDRFSAERPKGSFSTLEIQRTEQGDSAMYLCASSLSVRPPEQPQHFGDGTRLSIL.

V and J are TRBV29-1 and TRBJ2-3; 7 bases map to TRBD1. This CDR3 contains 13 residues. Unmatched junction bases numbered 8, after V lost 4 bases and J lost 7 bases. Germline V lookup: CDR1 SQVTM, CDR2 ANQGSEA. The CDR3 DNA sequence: TGCAGCGTTGGTGAGACAGGGTCATATACGCAGTATTTT. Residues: CSVGETGSYTQYF.

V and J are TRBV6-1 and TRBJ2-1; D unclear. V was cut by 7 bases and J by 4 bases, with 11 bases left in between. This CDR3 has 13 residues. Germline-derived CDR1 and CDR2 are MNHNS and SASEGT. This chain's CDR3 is CASILDEYNEQFF. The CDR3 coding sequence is TGTGCCAGCATCCTAGACGAGTACAATGAGCAGTTCTTC.

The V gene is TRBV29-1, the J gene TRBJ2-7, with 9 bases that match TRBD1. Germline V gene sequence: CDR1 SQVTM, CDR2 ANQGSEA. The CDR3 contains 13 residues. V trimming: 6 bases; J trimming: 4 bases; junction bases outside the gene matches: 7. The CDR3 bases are TGCAGCGTGGGAGGACAGGGGATGTACGAGCAGTACTTC. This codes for CSVGGQGMYEQYF.

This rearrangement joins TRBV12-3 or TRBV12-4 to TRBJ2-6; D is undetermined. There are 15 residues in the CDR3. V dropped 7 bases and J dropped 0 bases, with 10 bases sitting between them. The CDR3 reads CASTAVGSGANVLTF. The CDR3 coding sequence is TGTGCCAGCACTGCGGTGGGCTCTGGGGCCAACGTCCTGACTTTC.

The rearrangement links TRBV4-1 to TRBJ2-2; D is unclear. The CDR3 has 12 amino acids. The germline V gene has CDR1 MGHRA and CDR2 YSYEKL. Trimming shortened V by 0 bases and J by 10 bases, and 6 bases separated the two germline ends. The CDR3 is CASSQDWKELFF. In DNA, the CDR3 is TGCGCCAGCAGCCAAGACTGGAAGGAGCTGTTTTTT.

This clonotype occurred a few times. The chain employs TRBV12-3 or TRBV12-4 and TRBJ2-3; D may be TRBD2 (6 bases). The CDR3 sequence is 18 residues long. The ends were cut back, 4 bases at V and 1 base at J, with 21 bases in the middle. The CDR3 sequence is CASSSTRKRADGTDTQYF. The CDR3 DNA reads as TGTGCCAGCAGTTCCACCCGGAAGCGGGCGGATGGCACAGATACGCAGTATTTT.

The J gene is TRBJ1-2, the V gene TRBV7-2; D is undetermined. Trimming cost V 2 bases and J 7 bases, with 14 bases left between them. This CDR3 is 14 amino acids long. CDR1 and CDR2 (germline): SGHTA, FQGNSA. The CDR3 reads CASSLFFRTSGYTF. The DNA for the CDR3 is TGTGCCAGCAGCTTATTTTTCCGAACGTCTGGCTACACCTTC.

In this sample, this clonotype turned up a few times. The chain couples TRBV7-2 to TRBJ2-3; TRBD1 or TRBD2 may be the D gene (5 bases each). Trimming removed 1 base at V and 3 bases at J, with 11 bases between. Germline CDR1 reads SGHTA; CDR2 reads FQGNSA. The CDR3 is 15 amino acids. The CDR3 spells CASSLDGWGTDTQYF. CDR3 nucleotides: TGTGCCAGCAGCTTAGACGGTTGGGGGACAGATACGCAGTATTTT.

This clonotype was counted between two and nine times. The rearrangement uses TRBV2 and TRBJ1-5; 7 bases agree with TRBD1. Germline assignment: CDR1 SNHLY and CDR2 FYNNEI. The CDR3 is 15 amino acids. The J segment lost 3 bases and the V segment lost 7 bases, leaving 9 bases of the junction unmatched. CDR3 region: CASKASGQNNQPQHF. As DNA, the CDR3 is TGTGCCAGCAAGGCTTCGGGACAGAACAATCAGCCCCAGCATTTT.

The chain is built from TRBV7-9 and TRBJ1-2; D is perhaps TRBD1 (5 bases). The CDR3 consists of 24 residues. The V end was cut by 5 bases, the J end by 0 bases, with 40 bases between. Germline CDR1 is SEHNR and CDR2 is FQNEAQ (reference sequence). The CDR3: CASSARGRRSGDHPEEASNYGYTF. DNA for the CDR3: TGTGCCAGCAGCGCCCGGGGACGGCGATCGGGGGACCATCCCGAGGAGGCCTCTAACTATGGCTACACCTTC.

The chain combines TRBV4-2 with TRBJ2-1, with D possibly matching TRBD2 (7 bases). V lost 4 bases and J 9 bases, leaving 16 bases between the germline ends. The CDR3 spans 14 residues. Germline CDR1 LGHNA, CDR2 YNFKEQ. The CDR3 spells CASSRGGPGPEQFF. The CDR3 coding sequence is TGTGCCAGCAGCCGGGGGGGGCCGGGTCCTGAGCAGTTCTTC.

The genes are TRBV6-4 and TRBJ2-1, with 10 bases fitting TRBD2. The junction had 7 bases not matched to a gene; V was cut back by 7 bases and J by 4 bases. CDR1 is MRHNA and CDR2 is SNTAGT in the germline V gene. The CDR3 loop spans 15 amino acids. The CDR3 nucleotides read TGTGCCAGCACCCCGTTAGCGGGGGGTTACAATGAGCAGTTCTTC. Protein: CASTPLAGGYNEQFF.

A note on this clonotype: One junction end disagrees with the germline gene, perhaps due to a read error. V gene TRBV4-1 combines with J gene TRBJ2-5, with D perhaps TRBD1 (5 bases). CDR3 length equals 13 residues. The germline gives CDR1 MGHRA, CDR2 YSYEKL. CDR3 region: CASKLGAGETQYF. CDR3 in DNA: TGTGCCAGCAAATTAGGGGCCGGGGAGACCCAGTACTTC.

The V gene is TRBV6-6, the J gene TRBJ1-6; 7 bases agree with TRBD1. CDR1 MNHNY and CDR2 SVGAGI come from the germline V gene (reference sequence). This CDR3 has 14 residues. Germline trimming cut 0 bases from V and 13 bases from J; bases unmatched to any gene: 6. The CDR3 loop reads CASSYSPNRGPLHF. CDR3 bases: TGTGCCAGCAGTTACTCACCCAACAGGGGTCCCCTCCACTTT.

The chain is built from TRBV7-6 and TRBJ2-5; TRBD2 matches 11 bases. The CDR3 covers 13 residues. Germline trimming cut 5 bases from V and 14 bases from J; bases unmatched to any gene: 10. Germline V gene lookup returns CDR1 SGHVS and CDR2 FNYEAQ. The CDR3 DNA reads TGTGCCAGCAGCACAACATTAGCGGGGGGGCTTTACTTC. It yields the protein CASSTTLAGGLYF.